The following is a T cell receptor beta chain sequence with its context. The record originates from a study of early T cells in non-severe SARS-CoV-2 infection. Individual cDNA molecules each received unique molecular identifiers attached to them. TCRdb independently ran MiXCR on the 5' RACE reads; one entry per CDR3 protein. The sample records 50,000 or so distinct CDR3 sequences, about 5.6% being singletons. This TCR derives from an adult who was a healthcare worker with PCR-confirmed SARS-CoV-2 infection or an uninfected control (not recorded which). The sequenced sample was whole blood.

The CDR3 DNA follows: TGCGCCAGCAGCCAAGATCCCGGGGGGGTTAATTCACCCCTCCACTTT. It specifies CASSQDPGGVNSPLHF. The chain joins TRBV4-3 to TRBJ1-6; D is possibly TRBD1 (5 bases). The CDR3 sequence is 16 residues long. Germline lookup yields CDR1 LGHNA and CDR2 YSLEER. Trimming took 0 bases from V and 6 from J, leaving 12 bases between them.